This entry features one TCR beta chain sequence. The specificity of this receptor is unknown. For every CD8+ T cell subset, fewer than 350,000 cells were flow-sorted straight into RLT lysis buffer, and each subset was sorted in triplicate. To exclude memory contaminants, naive CD8+ T cells were stringently defined as CD45RO-CCR7+CD27+CD95-. Standard density gradient centrifugation was used to isolate peripheral blood mononuclear cells from buffy coats. A FACSAria III was used to flow-sort naive CXCR3-negative and CXCR3-positive CD8+ T cells. Total RNA was extracted from sorted cells using an RNeasy Mini Kit. This sample is part of a study of CXCR3-negative and CXCR3-positive naive CD8 T cells (dated by TCRdb to 2018 to 2020). For context, the study as a whole: In total, roughly 130 million TRB reads were obtained, corresponding to roughly 1.5 +/- 0.3 million reads per library. Data from under 12 donors, pooled across two independent experiments, went into the diversity and physicochemical repertoire analyses. Naive subsets from five or six donors and memory cells from 3 donors were included in the TRBV-TRBJ cluster analysis. What the authors observed across the whole study: CXCR3 expression partially decreased after cryopreservation, so most assays used freshly isolated PBMCs. Compared with CXCR3-negative naive cells, CXCR3-positive naive cells had TRB CDR3s with higher hydrophobicity (lower Kidera factor 4), lower energy, and higher strength and volume indices. Comparably high repertoire diversity was found in both naive subsets, whereas much lower repertoire diversity was found in memory CD8+ T cells. Because surface CD5, which is linked to self-reactivity in mice, was comparable between the naive subsets, TCR interaction strength was also inferred from the physicochemical properties of TRB CDR3s. Similar TRBV-TRBJ usage was shown by naive CXCR3-negative and CXCR3-positive cells from the same donor, whereas distinct patterns were shown by memory cells.

CDR3 length: 16 amino acids, cysteine to phenylalanine. There is no recorded DNA. CDR1 and CDR2 are read off the germline V gene as SGDLS and YYNGEE. Sequenced on a NextSeq 550. The Human TCR Profiling Kit (MiLaboratory) was used to make UMI-labeled 5' RACE TRB cDNA libraries. The full amount of extracted RNA was used for cDNA synthesis, and the full amount of resulting cDNA was used for PCR amplification. Libraries were prepared in parallel using an identical number of PCR cycles. Concerning the study's data processing: MIGEC and MiXCR extracted about 50,000 +/- 10,000 unique UMI-labeled TRB cDNA molecules per library, requiring at least two reads per UMI. On average, approximately 40,000 +/- 10,000 functional in-frame TRB CDR3 nucleotide clonotypes lacking stop codons were found per library. After downsampling to 5000 UMI-labeled TRB molecules per sample, diversity metrics, including normalized Shannon-Wiener and Chao1, were computed in VDJtools. Clonotype-size-weighted physicochemical properties of the central five CDR3 residues (interaction energy, strength, volume and Kidera factor 4) were computed in VDJtools. After TCRdb reprocessed the reads, each CDR3 protein sequence was kept as one row, without DNA. TCRdb, rather than the study authors, made the V and J calls. The table of this sample itemizes approximately 62,000 distinct CDR3 sequences. Jointly, the top ten make up more than 4% of the sample.

The sequence was obtained from a human donor in good health. Some clones in this sample may be carry-over from other donors' samples. Sequencing was carried out using naive CXCR3- CD8+ T cells from blood. The sample's cell subset or site, from its label and the paper: CD45RO-CCR7+CD27+CD95- naive CD8+ T cells lacking CXCR3 (TNR3-). The sequence is built from TRBV9 and TRBJ1-1; the TCRdb D gene call, TRBD1, has no DNA to confirm it. CDR3 protein: CASSARDATQNTEAFF.